Listed below are T cell receptor beta chains from one sample, sequenced in a study of blood T cell repertoires in COVID-19. The table came from immunoSEQ multiplex PCR; TCRdb's copy has only in-frame clones and leaves some out. The data hold 250,000 to 350,000 clones, with 87% observed a single time. Material for sequencing was PBMCs or T cells enriched from blood (not recorded which). These TCRs come from a woman younger than 35 who had recovered from COVID-19. The CDR3 runs from the conserved cysteine through the conserved F or W. The D gene is left open where the match is weak. Expanded clones are given a class, and other clones once, few, many or no size at all.

>TRBJ1-4|15|NA|NA|TRBV28
CASRLLGAVGEKLFF
TGTGCCAGCAGACTATTGGGAGCTGTTGGAGAAAAACTGTTTTTT
>TRBJ2-7|17|NA|NA|TRBV5-6
CASSLVQNWHGSYEQYF
TGTGCCAGCAGCTTGGTCCAGAATTGGCATGGCTCCTACGAGCAGTACTTC
>TRBJ2-7|16|TRBD2|NA|TRBV4-2
CASSQETSGRLWEQYF
TGTGCCAGCAGCCAGGAGACTAGCGGGAGGCTGTGGGAGCAGTACTTC
>TRBJ1-4|14|NA|NA|TRBV5-5
CASSLVQDNEKLFF
TGTGCCAGCAGCTTGGTCCAGGATAATGAAAAACTGTTTTTT
>TRBJ2-1|15|TRBD2|few|TRBV2
CASSAQRGSYNEQFF
TGTGCCAGCAGTGCACAGCGGGGATCCTACAATGAGCAGTTCTTC
>TRBJ2-1|13|NA|NA|TRBV28
CASYISRLAVPVF
TGTGCCAGCTACATATCCCGGCTAGCTGTCCCGGTCTTC
>TRBJ2-7|15|NA|NA|TRBV7-9
CASSLVPAGQYEQYF
TGTGCCAGCAGCTTAGTACCAGCGGGACAATACGAGCAGTACTTC
>TRBJ1-5|14|NA|few|TRBV6-5
CASGAGVPNQPQHF
TGTGCCAGCGGCGCCGGGGTTCCCAATCAGCCCCAGCATTTT
>TRBJ1-2|17|TRBD1|NA|TRBV28
CASSSPRTGRDNYGYTF
TGTGCCAGCAGTTCACCCAGGACAGGGAGGGATAACTATGGCTACACCTTC
>TRBJ1-1|16|NA|NA|TRBV9
CASSATTGGVNTEAFF
TGTGCCAGCAGCGCCACGACCGGGGGGGTGAACACTGAAGCTTTCTTT
>TRBJ1-1|16|TRBD1|NA|TRBV5-1
CASRLDRVEVNTEAFF
TGCGCCAGCAGATTGGACAGGGTGGAAGTGAACACTGAAGCTTTCTTT
>TRBJ1-5|17|TRBD1|NA|TRBV4-1
CASSHGTADDSNQPQHF
TGCGCCAGCAGCCACGGGACAGCCGATGATAGCAATCAGCCCCAGCATTTT
>TRBJ2-7|15|TRBD2|NA|TRBV19
CASSIGLAGAYEQYF
TGTGCCAGTAGTATAGGTCTAGCGGGAGCCTACGAGCAGTACTTC
>TRBJ2-2|18|TRBD2|once|TRBV5-5
CASSLIFPGGPNTGELFF
TGTGCCAGCAGCCTGATCTTCCCGGGGGGACCGAACACCGGGGAGCTGTTTTTT
>TRBJ2-5|14|NA|NA|TRBV5-6
CASSKDLIWETQYF
TGTGCCAGCAGCAAAGACTTGATTTGGGAGACCCAGTACTTC
>TRBJ1-1|15|NA|NA|TRBV7-2
CASSLLGAGETEAFF
TGTGCCAGCAGCTTATTAGGGGCAGGGGAGACTGAAGCTTTCTTT
>TRBJ2-1|15|NA|once|TRBV27
CASSGGRTGYNEQFF
TGTGCCAGCAGTGGCGGCAGGACTGGATACAATGAGCAGTTCTTC
>TRBJ2-1|15|TRBD2|NA|TRBV4-3
CASSQEAGGGVEQFF
TGCGCCAGCAGCCAAGAGGCGGGAGGTGGGGTTGAGCAGTTCTTC
>TRBJ2-2|14|NA|NA|TRBV27
CASSSRGNTGELFF
TGTGCCAGCAGTTCCCGGGGGAACACCGGGGAGCTGTTTTTT
>TRBJ1-1|15|TRBD1|NA|TRBV5-6
CASSLGGRGVTEAFF
TGTGCCAGCAGCTTGGGTGGCAGGGGGGTCACTGAAGCTTTCTTT
>TRBJ2-1|15|TRBD2|NA|TRBV9
CASSVSGSSSNEQFF
TGTGCCAGCAGCGTTAGCGGGAGTAGCAGCAATGAGCAGTTCTTC
>TRBJ1-1|13|NA|NA|TRBV6-4
CASSALPQAEAFF
TGTGCCAGCAGTGCACTTCCCCAAGCTGAAGCTTTCTTT